The present entry profiles one TCR beta chain with its context. The data belong to a study of post-analysis software for immune sequencing data. Study-level information: Recorded subtypes: relapsing-remitting, secondary progressive, progressive-relapsing; some patients unannotated.

Unique molecular identifiers featured in each of the TCR beta cDNA libraries. TCRdb ran MiXCR on the PCR reads and lists one entry per CDR3 protein. Among hundreds of thousands of distinct CDR3 sequences listed, 55% to 70% were seen once. The sequenced sample consisted of blood. This TCR derives from a girl aged 2-9 years with multiple sclerosis.

CDR3 residues: CASRPGQGGSPLHF. CDR3 DNA: TGTGCCAGCAGACCGGGACAGGGTGGTTCACCCCTCCACTTT. The chain is built from TRBV27 and TRBJ1-6; 9 bases line up with TRBD1. This CDR3 spans 14 amino acids. V shed 6 bases and J 9 bases; nucleotides not matched to a gene: 6. The germline gives CDR1 MNHEY, CDR2 SMNVEV (reference sequence).